The clone carrying this T cell receptor (beta chain) came up a few times. Its antigen is not identified. TCRdb re-analysed the RT-PCR reads in MiXCR, keeping a single row per CDR3 protein. Among approximately 500,000 distinct CDR3 sequences listed, around 15% were seen once. These data belong to a study of response to subunit inactivated influenza vaccine. Broader study findings: The authors offered the suggestion that each seasonal influenza vaccination recruits few new T cells.

The CDR3 is 15 residues long. Trimming removed 4 bases from V and 4 bases from J; junction bases left unmatched: 7. Germline V gene sequence: CDR1 LNHNV, CDR2 YYDKDF (reference sequence). The V and J genes are TRBV15 and TRBJ2-1, with TRBD1 matching over 7 bases. This sequence originates from a man between 45 and 60 years old who received an inactivated influenza vaccine. The starting material was PBMCs from blood, obtained about 12 days after vaccination. CDR3 in DNA: TGTGCCACCAGCACGTCCCGGGACAGTTACAATGAGCAGTTCTTC. Translation gives CATSTSRDSYNEQFF. The full variable domain, with the rest looked up from reference TRBV15 and TRBJ2-1, is DAMVIQNPRYQVTQFGKPVTLSCSQTLNHNVMYWYQQKSSQAPKLLFHYYDKDFNNEADTPDNFQSRRPNTSFCFLDIRSPGLGDTAMYLCATSTSRDSYNEQFFGPGTRLTVL.